The entry that follows covers one T cell receptor (beta chain) sequence. Its antigen remains unknown. The V gene end was trimmed by 4 bases and the J gene end by 4 bases; junction bases not matched to a gene: 8. The length of the CDR3 is 16 residues. Germline-derived CDR1 and CDR2 are SGHTS and YDEGEE. The sample comes from a study of T cell responses to AZD1222 COVID-19 vaccine. Study summary: Pooled in the analysis were second doses at about 4 or about 12 weeks. The study, taken as a whole, reports: Nearly half of unique spike-specific TCRs reportedly avoided B.1.351 and B.1.1.7 mutated regions. Clonal diversity was possibly underestimated, and white British individuals and females predominated among donors.

Sequencing was performed with immunoSEQ multiplex PCR; in TCRdb, only in-frame clones are kept and a portion is missing. The repertoire holds approximately 88,000 clones, with approximately 90% as singletons. The specimen comprised peripheral blood, sampled on day 0 of AZD1222 vaccination. The chain employs TRBV5-8 and TRBJ1-2; TRBD1 matches 12 bases. The source is an adult in good health. The CDR3 loop is CASSQTGTGGIYGYTF. Written as DNA, the CDR3 is TGTGCCAGCAGCCAAACCGGGACAGGGGGCATCTATGGCTACACCTTC.